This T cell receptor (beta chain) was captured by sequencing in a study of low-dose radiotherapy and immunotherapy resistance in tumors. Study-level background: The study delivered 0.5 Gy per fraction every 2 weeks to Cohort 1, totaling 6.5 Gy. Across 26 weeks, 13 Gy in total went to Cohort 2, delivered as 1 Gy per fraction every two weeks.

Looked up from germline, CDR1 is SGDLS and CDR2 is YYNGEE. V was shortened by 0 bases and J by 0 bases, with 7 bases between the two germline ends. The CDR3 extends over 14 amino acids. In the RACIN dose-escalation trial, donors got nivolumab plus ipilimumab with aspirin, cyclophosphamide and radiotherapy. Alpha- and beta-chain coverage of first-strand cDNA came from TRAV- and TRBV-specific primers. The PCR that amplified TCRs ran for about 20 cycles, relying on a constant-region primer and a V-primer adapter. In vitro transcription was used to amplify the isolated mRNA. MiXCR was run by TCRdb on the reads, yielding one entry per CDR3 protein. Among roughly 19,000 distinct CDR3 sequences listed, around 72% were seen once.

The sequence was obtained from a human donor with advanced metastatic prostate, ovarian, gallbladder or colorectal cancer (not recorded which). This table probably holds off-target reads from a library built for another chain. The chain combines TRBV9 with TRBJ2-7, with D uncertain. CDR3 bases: TGTGCCAGCAGCGTAGGTCAAGCCTCCTACGAGCAGTACTTC. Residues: CASSVGQASYEQYF.